The 15 T cell receptor beta chains listed next were all sequenced from one sample in a study of CD8+CD57+ T cells in acquired aplastic anemia. The template used for profiling TCR beta VDJ and CDR3 was genomic DNA. TCRdb redid the calling of the reads with MiXCR, one entry per CDR3 protein. The sample shows about 400,000 distinct CDR3 sequences, around 68% of them seen only once. Sequenced: sorted CD4+, CD8+, or CD8+CD57+ T cells (not recorded which) from PBMCs. The receptors originated from a human donor in good health, serving as a control.

This clonotype has ten or more counts. The V gene is TRBV12-3 or TRBV12-4, the J gene TRBJ2-3, with no clear D. V was pared by 4 bases and J by 8 bases, with 10 bases between. The CDR3 extends over 12 amino acids. Here the CDR3 DNA reads TGTGCCAGCAGTTACCAGGTTGGTACGCAGTATTTT. The encoded protein is CASSYQVGTQYF.

The chain joins TRBV29-1 to TRBJ2-7, with D possibly TRBD1 on 6 matching bases. Trimming removed 6 bases from V and 6 bases from J, with 12 bases in between. CDR3 length equals 11 residues. CDR1 is SQVTM and CDR2 is ANQGSEA in the germline V gene. CDR3: CSVYLGGEQYF. The CDR3 DNA reads TGCAGCGTATACTTAGGGGGCGAGCAGTACTTC.

Many counts were recorded for this clonotype. V gene TRBV5-5 combines with J gene TRBJ2-1, with unresolved D. The V gene lost 1 base and the J gene lost 3 bases, with 8 bases spanning the gap. Germline V gene lookup returns CDR1 SGHKS and CDR2 YYEKEE (reference sequence). This CDR3 has 14 residues. The CDR3 protein is CASSLSGLYNEQFF. In DNA, the CDR3 is TGTGCCAGCAGCTTGTCGGGCCTCTACAATGAGCAGTTCTTC.

This chain connects TRBV11-1 to TRBJ2-2; 7 nucleotides agree with TRBD1. The CDR3 is 16 residues long. After removal of 5 bases from V and 1 base from J, the junction contained 7 bases not matched to a gene. Germline V lookup: CDR1 SGHAT, CDR2 FQDESV (reference sequence). CDR3 loop: CASSPPQGRNTGELFF. The CDR3 region has the DNA TGTGCCAGCAGCCCACCACAGGGGCGGAACACCGGGGAGCTGTTTTTT.

On this clonotype itself: This CDR3 fails to terminate in the conserved phenylalanine or tryptophan, so it likely reflects a read error. The DNA is left out, because the CDR3 cannot be placed on it with certainty; the CDR3 is given as TCRdb lists it. The rearrangement links TRBV7-2 to TRBJ1-5. Per germline, CDR1 SGHTA and CDR2 FQGNSA. The CDR3 sequence runs 13 residues, both termini included. The chain's CDR3 is CASRGASGYTGDL.

This clonotype was observed at least ten times. This chain uses TRBV10-3 with TRBJ2-7; D is ambiguous. Trimming stripped 0 bases from V and 5 bases from J, with 8 bases between. Germline V gene data show CDR1 as ENHRY and CDR2 as SYGVKD. This CDR3 spans 13 amino acids. The CDR3 bases are TGTGCCATCAGTGAGTCCCCCAAGGACGAGCAGTACTTC. Protein product: CAISESPKDEQYF.

V gene TRBV29-1 combines with J gene TRBJ1-5; TRBD1 is a possible D gene (5 bases). The CDR3 is 16 residues long. V was trimmed by 5 bases and J by 0 bases, leaving 17 bases between them. Germline V gene sequence: CDR1 SQVTM, CDR2 ANQGSEA. CDR3 in DNA: TGCAGCGTTTCAAAGGGGCGGAGCTATAGCAATCAGCCCCAGCATTTT. The encoded protein is CSVSKGRSYSNQPQHF.

In this sample, this clonotype turned up many times. J is TRBJ1-2 and V is TRBV4-3; weak D call: TRBD1 (6 bases). Trimming cost V 3 bases and J 4 bases, with 18 bases left between them. Germline V gene lookup returns CDR1 LGHNA and CDR2 YSLEER. CDR3 length: 16 amino acids. CDR3 sequence: CASSQVRGHLSYGYTF. The CDR3 nucleotides are TGCGCCAGCAGCCAGGTTCGGGGACACTTATCCTATGGCTACACCTTC.

Notes on this clonotype: The CDR3 end shows no conserved phenylalanine or tryptophan, and so a read error is likely. The DNA is omitted, as the CDR3 cannot be located on it reliably, and the CDR3 follows TCRdb's listing. The V and J genes are TRBV7-8 and TRBJ1-2. Germline loops: CDR1 SGHVS, CDR2 FQNEAQ. The CDR3 has 13 amino acids, counting both end residues. The CDR3 loop reads CASSLAGVEQYFG.

This clonotype was recorded only once. This chain uses TRBV6-2 or TRBV6-3 with TRBJ1-1, with 7 bases identical to TRBD1. The CDR3 runs 14 residues. Germline V gene sequence: CDR1 MNHEY, CDR2 SVGEGT. The ends lost 6 bases at V and 4 bases at J; junction bases unmatched: 8. For the CDR3, the DNA is TGTGCCAGCAGGCCAGGGACAGTCGGCACTGAAGCTTTCTTT. It codes for CASRPGTVGTEAFF.

V and J are TRBV5-4 and TRBJ2-1; D possibly corresponds to TRBD2 (7 bases). CDR1 SGHNT and CDR2 YYREEE come from the germline V gene (reference sequence). V dropped 4 bases and J dropped 7 bases, with 15 bases sitting between them. The CDR3 contains 14 residues. The CDR3 loop reads CASSPGGPMNEQFF. The CDR3 DNA is TGTGCCAGCAGCCCGGGGGGCCCTATGAATGAGCAGTTCTTC.

As to this clonotype: Without the conserved terminal phenylalanine or tryptophan, this CDR3 likely stems from a read error. The DNA is left out, because the CDR3 cannot be placed on it with certainty; the CDR3 is given as TCRdb lists it. This sequence joins TRBV24-1 and TRBJ1-4; no DNA check was done on the table's D call, TRBD1. The CDR3 sequence runs 8 residues, both termini included. The germline V gene encodes CDR1 KGHDR and CDR2 SFDVKD. CDR3 amino acids: CATGRRPG.

V gene TRBV7-2 combines with J gene TRBJ2-1; weak D call: TRBD1 (7 bases). The CDR3 has 15 amino acids. Germline V lookup: CDR1 SGHTA, CDR2 FQGNSA. V was cut by 7 bases and J by 7 bases, with 20 bases left in between. CDR3 DNA sequence: TGTGCCAGCACCTTCAGGGGGGCCGATGGAAATGAGCAGTTCTTC. Translating gives CASTFRGADGNEQFF.

The gene calls are TRBV5-1 and TRBJ1-1; weak D call: TRBD1 (5 bases). This CDR3 is built from 14 residues. Deletions cut 0 bases from V and 6 bases from J, with 12 bases between. The germline gives CDR1 SGHRS, CDR2 YFSETQ. CDR3 amino acids: CASSLGARGSEAFF. CDR3 DNA sequence: TGCGCCAGCAGCTTGGGGGCACGGGGGTCTGAAGCTTTCTTT.

The chain couples TRBV7-2 to TRBJ2-7; D not resolved. Germline V gene data show CDR1 as SGHTA and CDR2 as FQGNSA. The CDR3 sequence is 15 residues long. V gave up 1 base and J gave up 5 bases, with 15 bases separating them. The CDR3 DNA sequence: TGTGCCAGCAGCTTAGGGACGTCCGCCTTTGACGAGCAGTACTTC. This translates into CASSLGTSAFDEQYF.